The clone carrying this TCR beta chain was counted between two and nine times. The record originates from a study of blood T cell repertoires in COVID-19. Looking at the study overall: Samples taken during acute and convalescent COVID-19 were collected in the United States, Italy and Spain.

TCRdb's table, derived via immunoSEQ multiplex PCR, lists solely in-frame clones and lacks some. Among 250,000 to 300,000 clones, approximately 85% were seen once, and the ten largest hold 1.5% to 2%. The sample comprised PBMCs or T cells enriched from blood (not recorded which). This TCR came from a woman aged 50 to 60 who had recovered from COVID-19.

CDR3 coding DNA: TGTGCCAGCAGTTTCGCCCGACAGGGTGGCTATGGCTACACCTTC. As protein: CASSFARQGGYGYTF. The chain couples TRBV27 to TRBJ1-2; 7 positions match TRBD1. Germline V gene sequence: CDR1 MNHEY, CDR2 SMNVEV (reference sequence). V dropped 3 bases and J dropped 4; count of bases not matched to a gene: 8. The CDR3 loop spans 15 amino acids.